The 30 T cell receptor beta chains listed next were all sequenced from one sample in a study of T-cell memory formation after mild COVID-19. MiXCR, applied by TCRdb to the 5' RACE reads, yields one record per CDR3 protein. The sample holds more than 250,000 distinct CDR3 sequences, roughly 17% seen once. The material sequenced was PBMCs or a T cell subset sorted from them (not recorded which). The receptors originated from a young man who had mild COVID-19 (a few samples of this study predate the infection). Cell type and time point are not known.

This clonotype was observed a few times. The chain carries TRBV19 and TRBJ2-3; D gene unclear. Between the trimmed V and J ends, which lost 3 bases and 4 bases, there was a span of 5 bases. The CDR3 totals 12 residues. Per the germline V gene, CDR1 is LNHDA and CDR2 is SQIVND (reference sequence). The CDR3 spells CASSMGADTQYF. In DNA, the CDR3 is TGTGCCAGTAGTATGGGCGCAGATACGCAGTATTTT.

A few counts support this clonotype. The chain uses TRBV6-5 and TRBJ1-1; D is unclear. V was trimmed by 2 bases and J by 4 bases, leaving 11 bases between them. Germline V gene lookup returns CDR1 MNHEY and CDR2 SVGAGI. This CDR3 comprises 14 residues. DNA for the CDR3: TGTGCCAGCAGTTACCCGGGAGGGCGCACTGAAGCTTTCTTT. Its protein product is CASSYPGGRTEAFF.

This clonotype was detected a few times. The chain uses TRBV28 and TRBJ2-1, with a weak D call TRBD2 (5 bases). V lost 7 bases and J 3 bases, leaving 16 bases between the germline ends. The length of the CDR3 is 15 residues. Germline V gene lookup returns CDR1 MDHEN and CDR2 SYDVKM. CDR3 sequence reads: CASTPADFGYNEQFF. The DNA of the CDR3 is TGTGCCAGCACCCCCGCGGACTTTGGCTACAATGAGCAGTTCTTC.

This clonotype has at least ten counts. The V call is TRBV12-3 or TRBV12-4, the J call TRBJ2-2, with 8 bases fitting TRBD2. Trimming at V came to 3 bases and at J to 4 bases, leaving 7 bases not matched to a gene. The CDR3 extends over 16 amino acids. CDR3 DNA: TGTGCCAGCAGTTTCGCGGACGGGGGGGCCACCGGGGAGCTGTTTTTT. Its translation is CASSFADGGATGELFF.

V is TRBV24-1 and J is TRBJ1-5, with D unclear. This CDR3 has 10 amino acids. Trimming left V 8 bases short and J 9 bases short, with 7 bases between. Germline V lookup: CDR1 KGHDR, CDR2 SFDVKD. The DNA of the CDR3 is TGTGCCACCAATCGACTGCCCCAGCATTTT. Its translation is CATNRLPQHF.

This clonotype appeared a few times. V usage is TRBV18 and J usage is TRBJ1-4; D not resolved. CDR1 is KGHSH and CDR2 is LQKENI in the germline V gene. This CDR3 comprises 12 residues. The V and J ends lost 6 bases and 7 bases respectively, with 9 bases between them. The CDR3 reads CASSPGREKLFF. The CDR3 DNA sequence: TGTGCCAGCTCTCCCGGGCGTGAAAAACTGTTTTTT. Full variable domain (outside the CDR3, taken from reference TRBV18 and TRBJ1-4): NAGVMQNPRHLVRRRGQEARLRCSPMKGHSHVYWYRQLPEEGLKFMVYLQKENIIDESGMPKERFSAEFPKEGPSILRIQQVVRGDSAAYFCASSPGREKLFFGSGTQLSVL.

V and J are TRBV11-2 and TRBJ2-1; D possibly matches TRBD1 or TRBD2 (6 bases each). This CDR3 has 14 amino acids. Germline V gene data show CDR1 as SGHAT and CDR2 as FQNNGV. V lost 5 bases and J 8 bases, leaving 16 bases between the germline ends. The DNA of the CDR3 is TGTGCCAGCAGCCCGGGGGCGTGGAGGGATGAGCAGTTCTTC. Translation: CASSPGAWRDEQFF.

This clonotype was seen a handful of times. The CDR3 sequence is CSVEDRDRGYEQFF. Here the CDR3 DNA reads TGCAGCGTTGAAGACCGGGACAGGGGATATGAGCAGTTCTTC. The V gene is TRBV29-1, the J gene TRBJ2-1; TRBD1 matches 10 bases. Germline CDR1 reads SQVTM; CDR2 reads ANQGSEA. Trimming removed 0 bases from V and 8 bases from J; junction bases left unmatched: 4. The CDR3 has 14 residues.

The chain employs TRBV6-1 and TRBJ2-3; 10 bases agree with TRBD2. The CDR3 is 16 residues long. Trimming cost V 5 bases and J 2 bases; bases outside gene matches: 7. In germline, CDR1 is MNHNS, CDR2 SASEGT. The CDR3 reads CASSSSGGGLTDTQYF. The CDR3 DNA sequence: TGTGCCAGCAGTTCAAGCGGGGGGGGCCTCACAGATACGCAGTATTTT.

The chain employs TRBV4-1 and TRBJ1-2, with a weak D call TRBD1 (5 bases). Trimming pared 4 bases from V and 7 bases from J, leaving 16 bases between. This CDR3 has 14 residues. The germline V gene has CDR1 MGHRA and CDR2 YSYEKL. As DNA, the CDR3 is TGCGCCAGCAGCCGACAACAGGCAACGGGTGGCTACACCTTC. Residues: CASSRQQATGGYTF.

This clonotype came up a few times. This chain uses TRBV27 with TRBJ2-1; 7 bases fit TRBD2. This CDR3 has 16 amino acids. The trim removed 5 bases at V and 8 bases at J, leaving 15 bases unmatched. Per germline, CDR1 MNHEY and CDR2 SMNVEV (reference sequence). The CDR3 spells CASSPRRQRGRDEQFF. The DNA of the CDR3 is TGTGCCAGCAGTCCTCGACGGCAGCGGGGAAGGGATGAGCAGTTCTTC.

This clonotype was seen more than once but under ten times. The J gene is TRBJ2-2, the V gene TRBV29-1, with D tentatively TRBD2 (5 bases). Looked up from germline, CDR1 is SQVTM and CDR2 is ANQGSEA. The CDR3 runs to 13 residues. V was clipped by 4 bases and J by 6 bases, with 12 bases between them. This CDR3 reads CSVATLAPGELFF. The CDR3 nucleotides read TGCAGCGTTGCCACTCTAGCCCCCGGGGAGCTGTTTTTT.

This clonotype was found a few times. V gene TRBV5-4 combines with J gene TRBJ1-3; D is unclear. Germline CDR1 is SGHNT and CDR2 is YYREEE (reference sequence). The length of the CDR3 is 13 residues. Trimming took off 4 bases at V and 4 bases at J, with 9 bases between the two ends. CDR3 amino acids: CASSPLPGNTIYF. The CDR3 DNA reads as TGTGCCAGCAGCCCCCTCCCGGGAAACACCATATATTTT.

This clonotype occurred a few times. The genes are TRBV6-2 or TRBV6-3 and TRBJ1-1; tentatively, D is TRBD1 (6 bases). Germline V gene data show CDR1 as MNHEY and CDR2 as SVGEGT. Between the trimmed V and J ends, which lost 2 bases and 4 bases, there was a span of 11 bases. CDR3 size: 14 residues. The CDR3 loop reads CASSYPAGVTEAFF. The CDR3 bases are TGTGCCAGCAGTTACCCTGCAGGGGTCACTGAAGCTTTCTTT.

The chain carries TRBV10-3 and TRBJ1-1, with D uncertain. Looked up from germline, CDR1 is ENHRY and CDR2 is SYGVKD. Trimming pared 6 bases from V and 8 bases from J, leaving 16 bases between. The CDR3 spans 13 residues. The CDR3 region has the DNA TGTGCCATCAGCCCCCGTTTGTCCGACGAAGCTTTCTTT. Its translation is CAISPRLSDEAFF.

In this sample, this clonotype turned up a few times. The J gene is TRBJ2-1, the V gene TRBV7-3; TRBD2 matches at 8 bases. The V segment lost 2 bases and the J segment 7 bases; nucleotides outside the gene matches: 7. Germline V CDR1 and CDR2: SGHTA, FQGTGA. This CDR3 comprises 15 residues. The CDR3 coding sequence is TGTGCCAGCAGCTTACTCGGCGGGGGGAAAAATGAGCAGTTCTTC. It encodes CASSLLGGGKNEQFF.

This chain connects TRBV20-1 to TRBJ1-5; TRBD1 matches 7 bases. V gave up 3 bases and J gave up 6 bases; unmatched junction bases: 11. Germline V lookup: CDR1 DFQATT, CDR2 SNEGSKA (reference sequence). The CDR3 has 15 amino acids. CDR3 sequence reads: CSASRQGIGIQPQHF. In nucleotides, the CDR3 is TGCAGTGCTAGCAGACAGGGAATCGGTATTCAGCCCCAGCATTTT.

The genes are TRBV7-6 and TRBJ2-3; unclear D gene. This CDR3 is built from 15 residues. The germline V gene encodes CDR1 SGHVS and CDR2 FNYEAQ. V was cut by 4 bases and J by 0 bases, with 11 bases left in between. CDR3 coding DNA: TGTGCCAGCAGCTCGGACGGGCTTAGCACAGATACGCAGTATTTT. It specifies CASSSDGLSTDTQYF.

CDR3 in amino acids: CASSVADRGMNTEAFF. The CDR3 bases are TGTGCCAGCAGCGTAGCGGACAGGGGTATGAACACTGAAGCTTTCTTT. The chain recombines TRBV9 with TRBJ1-1, with 9 bases aligning to TRBD1. Germline CDR1 and CDR2: SGDLS and YYNGEE. The CDR3 consists of 16 residues. V lost 0 bases and J lost 0; bases outside the gene matches: 3.

The CDR3 DNA is TGTGCCAGCGCAAACGGAGGCATCACAGATACGCAGTATTTT. Amino acids: CASANGGITDTQYF. This chain connects TRBV5-6 to TRBJ2-3; TRBD2 might be the D (5 bases). Germline V CDR1 and CDR2: SGHDT, YYEEEE. Deletions cut 7 bases from V and 2 bases from J, with 14 bases between. This CDR3 region has 14 residues.

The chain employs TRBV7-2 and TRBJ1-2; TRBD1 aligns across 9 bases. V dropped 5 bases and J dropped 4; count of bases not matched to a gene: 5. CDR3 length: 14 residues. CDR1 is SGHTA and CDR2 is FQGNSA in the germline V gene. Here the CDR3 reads CASSTTGGSYGYTF. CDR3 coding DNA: TGTGCCAGCAGCACAACAGGGGGCAGCTATGGCTACACCTTC.

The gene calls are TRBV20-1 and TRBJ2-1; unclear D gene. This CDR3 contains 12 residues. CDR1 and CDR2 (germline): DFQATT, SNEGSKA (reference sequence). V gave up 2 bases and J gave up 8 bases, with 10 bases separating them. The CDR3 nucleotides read TGCAGTGCTAGACCGGCGTTGGATGAGCAGTTCTTC. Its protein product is CSARPALDEQFF.

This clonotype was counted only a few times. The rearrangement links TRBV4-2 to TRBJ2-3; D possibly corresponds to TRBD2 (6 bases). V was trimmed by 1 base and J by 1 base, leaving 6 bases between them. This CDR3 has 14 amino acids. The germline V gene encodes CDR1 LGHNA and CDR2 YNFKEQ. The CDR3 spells CASSQGEGTDTQYF. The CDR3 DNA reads TGTGCCAGCAGCCAAGGGGAGGGCACAGATACGCAGTATTTT.

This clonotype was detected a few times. CDR3 amino acids: CATGPSWDTEAFF. CDR3 DNA sequence: TGTGCCACGGGGCCCAGCTGGGACACTGAAGCTTTCTTT. This chain links TRBV7-8 with TRBJ1-1, with a tentative D call TRBD1 (5 bases). The CDR3 runs 13 residues. Germline V gene data show CDR1 as SGHVS and CDR2 as FQNEAQ. V was cut by 10 bases and J by 3 bases, with 15 bases left in between.

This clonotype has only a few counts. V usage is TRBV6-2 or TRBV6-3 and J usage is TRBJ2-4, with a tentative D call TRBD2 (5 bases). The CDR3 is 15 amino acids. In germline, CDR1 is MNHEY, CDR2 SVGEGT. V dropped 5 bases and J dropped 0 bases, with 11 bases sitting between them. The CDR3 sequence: CASSEDGLAKNIQYF. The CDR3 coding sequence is TGTGCCAGCAGTGAAGACGGACTAGCCAAAAACATTCAGTACTTC.

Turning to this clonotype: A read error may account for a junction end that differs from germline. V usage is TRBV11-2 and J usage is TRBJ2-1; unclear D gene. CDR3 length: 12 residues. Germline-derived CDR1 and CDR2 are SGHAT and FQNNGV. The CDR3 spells CASSLYSPERFF. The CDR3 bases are TGTGCCAGCAGCTTATACTCTCCGGAGCGGTTCTTC.

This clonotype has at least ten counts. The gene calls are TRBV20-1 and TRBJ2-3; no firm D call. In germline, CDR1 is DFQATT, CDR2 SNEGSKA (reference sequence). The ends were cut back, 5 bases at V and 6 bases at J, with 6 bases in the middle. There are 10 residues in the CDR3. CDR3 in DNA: TGCAGTGCTCCCCAGGATACGCAGTATTTT. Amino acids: CSAPQDTQYF.

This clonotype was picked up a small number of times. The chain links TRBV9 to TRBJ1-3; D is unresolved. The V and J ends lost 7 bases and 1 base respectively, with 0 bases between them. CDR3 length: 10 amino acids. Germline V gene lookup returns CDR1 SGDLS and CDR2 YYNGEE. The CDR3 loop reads CASSGNTIYF. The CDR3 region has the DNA TGTGCCAGCTCTGGAAACACCATATATTTT. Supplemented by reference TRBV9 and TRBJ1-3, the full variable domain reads DSGVTQTPKHLITATGQRVTLRCSPRSGDLSVYWYQQSLDQGLQFLIQYYNGEERAKGNILERFSAQQFPDLHSELNLSSLELGDSALYFCASSGNTIYFGEGSWLTVV.

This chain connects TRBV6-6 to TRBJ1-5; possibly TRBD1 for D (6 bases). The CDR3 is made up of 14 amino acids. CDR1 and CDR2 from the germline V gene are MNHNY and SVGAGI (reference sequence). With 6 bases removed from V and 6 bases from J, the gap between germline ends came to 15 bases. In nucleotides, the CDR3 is TGTGCCAGCAGAGTGAGACAGGCCCCTCAGCCCCAGCATTTT. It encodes CASRVRQAPQPQHF.

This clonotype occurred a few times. CDR3 sequence (DNA): TGTGCCAGCAGCCCGCCCCGGGGGTCGGGCTATGGCTACACCTTC. Amino acids: CASSPPRGSGYGYTF. The chain couples TRBV7-2 to TRBJ1-2; D possibly corresponds to TRBD1 (5 bases). Germline values: CDR1 SGHTA, CDR2 FQGNSA. V dropped 5 bases and J dropped 4 bases, with 17 bases sitting between them. This CDR3 has 15 residues.